This T cell receptor beta chain came from a study of lymphopenia after photon versus proton radiotherapy. The CDR3 is 16 residues long. Losses at the gene ends were 1 base for V and 4 bases for J; bases not matched to a gene: 9. Germline V gene sequence: CDR1 SGHRS, CDR2 YFSETQ. Here immunoSEQ multiplex PCR was the method, and the copy in TCRdb shows in-frame clones only, minus some. In the table there are tens of thousands of clones, 80% to 95% of which are singletons. This receptor was identified in a man in his sixties with cholangiocarcinoma. The sample here was peripheral blood, taken from a patient treated with photon-based radiotherapy. J is TRBJ2-7 and V is TRBV5-1; 9 positions match TRBD1. CDR3 sequence (DNA): TGCGCCAGCAGCTTGTATGCCGGGACAGGGTGGTACGAGCAGTACTTC. As protein: CASSLYAGTGWYEQYF.